This paragraph reports one T cell receptor (beta chain). These data come from a study of blood T cell repertoires in COVID-19. Sequenced by immunoSEQ multiplex PCR; TCRdb stores in-frame clones only, minus some. This sample yields 200,000 to 250,000 clones, of which just over 85% are seen a single time; around 5.7% belongs to the top ten. Germline V gives CDR1 MDHEN, CDR2 SYDVKM. After removal of 5 bases from V and 3 bases from J, the junction contained 9 bases not matched to a gene. The CDR3 extends over 15 amino acids. This TCR came from a man at least 80 years old with acute or convalescent COVID-19. The sample comprised peripheral blood. The chain combines TRBV28 with TRBJ2-7, with TRBD2 matching 8 bases. The CDR3 reads CASSPLTSGGYEQYF. CDR3 DNA sequence: TGTGCCAGCAGTCCCCTCACTAGCGGAGGCTACGAGCAGTACTTC. Full variable domain (missing parts from reference TRBV28 and TRBJ2-7): DVKVTQSSRYLVKRTGEKVFLECVQDMDHENMFWYRQDPGLGLRLIYFSYDVKMKEKGDIPEGYSVSREKKERFSLILESASTNQTSMYLCASSPLTSGGYEQYFGPGTRLTVT.